The 14 T cell receptor beta chains listed next were all sequenced from one sample in a study of T cell responses to AZD1222 COVID-19 vaccine. The protocol was immunoSEQ multiplex PCR, while the TCRdb copy is restricted to in-frame clones and leaves out a portion. There are over 65,000 clones in the sample; around nine tenths occur only once, and less than 6% lies in the top ten. Sample: peripheral blood, taken 28 days after the second AZD1222 dose. Receptors originate from an adult who received the AZD1222 COVID-19 vaccine.

V usage is TRBV30 and J usage is TRBJ1-5, with D possibly TRBD1 on 5 matching bases. The CDR3 spans 15 residues. Trimming shortened V by 2 bases and J by 3 bases, and 14 bases separated the two germline ends. Germline CDR1 and CDR2: GTSNPN and SVGIG (reference sequence). As DNA, the CDR3 is TGTGCCTGGAGTTGGGGGGGGGACTCCAATCAGCCCCAGCATTTT. Translating gives CAWSWGGDSNQPQHF.

V and J are TRBV7-3 and TRBJ2-1; 7 bases are shared with TRBD1. Per germline, CDR1 SGHTA and CDR2 FQGTGA. After removal of 0 bases from V and 2 bases from J, the junction contained 4 bases not matched to a gene. The CDR3 totals 16 residues. Here the CDR3 DNA reads TGTGCCAGCAGCTTAACGCGAGACAGGGCCTACAATGAGCAGTTCTTC. As protein: CASSLTRDRAYNEQFF.

This clone was found a few times. The chain links TRBV4-1 to TRBJ1-5; D might be TRBD1 (5 bases). Trimming took off 0 bases at V and 1 base at J, with 16 bases between the two ends. The CDR3 is 18 amino acids. Germline V lookup: CDR1 MGHRA, CDR2 YSYEKL. The CDR3 sequence is CASSQDYTGGWSNQPQHF. In DNA form, the CDR3 reads TGCGCCAGCAGCCAAGATTATACGGGGGGATGGAGCAATCAGCCCCAGCATTTT.

The chain links TRBV6-2 or TRBV6-3 to TRBJ2-7; D is possibly TRBD1 (5 bases). The germline V gene encodes CDR1 MNHEY and CDR2 SVGEGT. V was pared by 5 bases and J by 1 base, with 12 bases between. The CDR3 spans 14 residues. The chain's CDR3 is CASSRSGRSYEQYF. CDR3 in DNA: TGTGCCAGCAGTAGGTCAGGGCGATCCTACGAGCAGTACTTC.

This clone was counted once. The rearrangement uses TRBV12-3 or TRBV12-4 and TRBJ1-5, with 7 bases that match TRBD1. This CDR3 is 12 amino acids long. J lost 9 bases, V lost 2 bases, and 1 base had no gene match. DNA for the CDR3: TGTGCCAGCAGTTTATGGGACAGGCCCCAGCATTTT. It translates to CASSLWDRPQHF.

The rearrangement joins TRBV6-6 to TRBJ1-2; perhaps TRBD1 as D (5 bases). The V end lost 0 bases, the J end lost 3 bases, and 5 bases lay between the germline ends. The CDR3 is made up of 13 amino acids. Germline-derived CDR1 and CDR2 are MNHNY and SVGAGI (reference sequence). The CDR3 sequence: CASSYSGDYGYTF. CDR3 coding DNA: TGTGCCAGCAGTTACTCAGGGGACTATGGCTACACCTTC.

This clone was counted a few times. J is TRBJ1-1 and V is TRBV5-5; maybe TRBD1 (6 bases). Looked up from germline, CDR1 is SGHKS and CDR2 is YYEKEE (reference sequence). V was clipped by 0 bases and J by 5 bases, with 8 bases between them. The CDR3 sequence is 13 residues long. CDR3 residues: CASSLVGATEAFF. The CDR3 nucleotides are TGTGCCAGCAGCTTGGTGGGGGCGACTGAAGCTTTCTTT. The variable domain in full, with the rest retrieved from reference TRBV5-5 and TRBJ1-1, is DAGVTQSPTHLIKTRGQQVTLRCSPISGHKSVSWYQQVLGQGPQFIFQYYEKEERGRGNFPDRFSARQFPNYSSELNVNALLLGDSALYLCASSLVGATEAFFGQGTRLTVV.

This chain joins TRBV13 and TRBJ2-2; no firm D call. This CDR3 contains 13 residues. Germline values: CDR1 PRHDT, CDR2 FYEKMQ (reference sequence). V was pared by 6 bases and J by 3 bases, with 8 bases between. The CDR3 protein is CASSNLDTGELFF. The CDR3 DNA sequence: TGTGCCAGCAGTAACCTGGACACCGGGGAGCTGTTTTTT.

This chain joins TRBV18 and TRBJ1-3, with 10 bases fitting TRBD1. The trim removed 6 bases at V and 3 bases at J, leaving 11 bases unmatched. Germline lookup yields CDR1 KGHSH and CDR2 LQKENI. CDR3 size: 17 residues. The CDR3 is CASSYVRDRGVGNTIYF. The CDR3 DNA reads as TGTGCCAGCTCCTACGTCCGGGACAGGGGAGTTGGAAACACCATATATTTT.

A single count supports this clone. This chain connects TRBV3-1 (or the pseudogene TRBV3-2) to TRBJ2-7; D is ambiguous. The V and J ends lost 1 base and 3 bases respectively, with 7 bases between them. The V gene's germline CDR1 is LGHDT and CDR2 YNNKEL (reference sequence). This CDR3 spans 13 amino acids. In nucleotides, the CDR3 is TGTGCCAGCAGCCAAGGCTTGTTCTACGAGCAGTACTTC. This encodes CASSQGLFYEQYF.

This clone has a handful of counts. This rearrangement joins TRBV19 to TRBJ2-7, with D perhaps assigned TRBD1 or TRBD2 (6 bases each). Per germline, CDR1 LNHDA and CDR2 SQIVND (reference sequence). Trimming stripped 3 bases from V and 4 bases from J, with 16 bases between. CDR3 size: 15 residues. This CDR3 is CASSMFGGSLYEQYF. The CDR3 DNA reads TGTGCCAGTAGTATGTTCGGGGGCTCCCTTTACGAGCAGTACTTC. Complete variable domain (other parts from reference TRBV19 and TRBJ2-7): DGGITQSPKYLFRKEGQNVTLSCEQNLNHDAMYWYRQDPGQGLRLIYYSQIVNDFQKGDIAEGYSVSREKKESFPLTVTSAQKNPTAFYLCASSMFGGSLYEQYFGPGTRLTVT.

This clone is a singleton in its sample. The chain uses TRBV20-1 and TRBJ2-1, with TRBD2 matching over 12 bases. Per the germline V gene, CDR1 is DFQATT and CDR2 is SNEGSKA (reference sequence). V gave up 3 bases and J gave up 5 bases; unmatched junction bases: 8. The CDR3 is made up of 16 amino acids. The CDR3 sequence: CSASRLAGAKNNEQFF. For the CDR3, the DNA is TGCAGTGCTAGTCGACTAGCGGGGGCCAAAAACAATGAGCAGTTCTTC.

This clone was picked up one time. The chain recombines TRBV20-1 with TRBJ1-3; maybe TRBD1 (6 bases). Trimming removed 3 bases at V and 2 bases at J, with 14 bases between. The CDR3 spans 15 residues. The germline gives CDR1 DFQATT, CDR2 SNEGSKA (reference sequence). The DNA of the CDR3 is TGCAGTGCTAGTCCGGGGGGCTACGCTGGAAACACCATATATTTT. Amino acids: CSASPGGYAGNTIYF.

The chain combines TRBV2 with TRBJ1-5; D is perhaps TRBD1 (6 bases). The germline V gene has CDR1 SNHLY and CDR2 FYNNEI. This CDR3 contains 15 residues. V gave up 4 bases and J gave up 0 bases, with 10 bases separating them. The chain's CDR3 is CASSVQGTSNQPQHF. The CDR3 DNA is TGTGCCAGCAGTGTTCAGGGGACTAGCAATCAGCCCCAGCATTTT.